These 32 T cell receptor beta chains were sequenced from one sample in a study of shared clonotypes between healthy human individuals. Profiled with immunoSEQ multiplex PCR; TCRdb holds only in-frame clones, not every one. The profile shows under 2,500,000 clones, under 97% of them singletons. Sequenced input: naive CD4+ T cells sorted from blood. Subset reported: CD45RA+ positively selected. The receptor source for this set is a man between 18 and 35 years old in good health.

This clone was detected only once. The chain has TRBV6-5 and TRBJ2-7; the D is unclear. This CDR3 has 15 amino acids. V was cut by 2 bases and J by 2 bases, with 13 bases left in between. Germline-derived CDR1 and CDR2 are MNHEY and SVGAGI. The CDR3 spells CASSYRWTETYEQYF. In DNA, the CDR3 is TGTGCCAGCAGTTACCGTTGGACGGAAACCTACGAGCAGTACTTC.

V and J are TRBV21-1 and TRBJ1-5. TRBV21-1 is given as a pseudogene. The length of the CDR3 is 16 residues. CDR3 nucleotides: TGTGCCAGCAGACCGCCCGGCGGGTCTAGCAATCAGCCCCAGCATTTT. Its protein is CASRPPGGSSNQPQHF.

This clone was seen just once. This chain uses TRBV12-5 with TRBJ2-4; 7 bases align to TRBD2. Germline CDR1 and CDR2: LGHNT and FRNRAP. V was clipped by 5 bases and J by 3 bases; unmatched bases: 10. This CDR3 comprises 16 residues. In nucleotides, the CDR3 is TGTGCTAGTGGTACCGGGCGGGAGTGGGGCAAAAACATTCAGTACTTC. Protein product: CASGTGREWGKNIQYF.

This clone has a single count. Other DNA sequences in the same sample also yield this CDR3. The chain joins TRBV18 to TRBJ2-7; D is tentatively TRBD1 or TRBD2 (5 bases each). CDR1 and CDR2 from the germline V gene are KGHSH and LQKENI. Trimming left V 3 bases short and J 3 bases short, with 12 bases between. CDR3 length: 14 amino acids. CDR3 sequence (DNA): TGTGCCAGCTCACCTGCCGGGACCAGCTACGAGCAGTACTTC. Amino acids: CASSPAGTSYEQYF.

The gene calls are TRBV7-8 and TRBJ2-2, with a possible D match to TRBD2 (6 bases). Trimming removed 5 bases at V and 1 base at J, with 8 bases between. Germline CDR1 reads SGHVS; CDR2 reads FQNEAQ. This CDR3 has 14 amino acids. This CDR3 is CASSHGGNTGELFF. CDR3 DNA sequence: TGTGCCAGCAGCCACGGGGGGAACACCGGGGAGCTGTTTTTT.

A single count supports this clone. The genes are TRBV5-6 and TRBJ2-1; D not resolved. Germline CDR1 is SGHDT and CDR2 is YYEEEE. This CDR3 spans 14 amino acids. V was shortened by 6 bases and J by 0 bases, with 10 bases between the two germline ends. The CDR3 DNA is TGTGCCAGCACTTCGGGTCGCTCCTACAATGAGCAGTTCTTC. Its translation: CASTSGRSYNEQFF.

This clone came up once. J is TRBJ2-3 and V is TRBV25-1, with D unresolved. CDR3 length: 13 residues. V was cut by 6 bases and J by 2 bases, with 9 bases left in between. CDR1 is MGHDK, CDR2 SYGVNS, per germline. CDR3 protein: CASSHSNTDTQYF. CDR3 bases: TGTGCCAGCAGCCACAGTAACACAGATACGCAGTATTTT.

This chain joins TRBV7-8 and TRBJ1-1; a possible D gene is TRBD1 (6 bases). CDR1 is SGHVS and CDR2 is FQNEAQ in the germline V gene. The CDR3 is 15 residues long. V was trimmed by 3 bases and J by 0 bases, leaving 11 bases between them. The CDR3 DNA reads as TGTGCCAGCAGCTTCCGGGACAAAGTGAACACTGAAGCTTTCTTT. It encodes CASSFRDKVNTEAFF.

The gene calls are TRBV9 and TRBJ1-3; 8 bases match TRBD1. The CDR3 sequence is 17 residues long. The germline V gene has CDR1 SGDLS and CDR2 YYNGEE. Germline trimming cut 2 bases from V and 3 bases from J; bases unmatched to any gene: 10. The CDR3 sequence is CASSVWDRRTYGNTIYF. The CDR3 bases are TGTGCCAGCAGCGTTTGGGACAGGAGAACCTATGGAAACACCATATATTTT.

The chain recombines TRBV6-7 with TRBJ2-7; TRBD1 matches 10 bases. TRBV6-7 is given ORF status, its function remaining uncertain. Trimming cost V 2 bases and J 0 bases; bases outside gene matches: 1. This CDR3 has 15 amino acids. The CDR3 DNA sequence: TGTGCCAGCAGTTACCGGGACAGGGGCTCCTACGAGCAGTACTTC. This sequence encodes CASSYRDRGSYEQYF.

Concerning this clone itself: The identical CDR3 is also encoded by other nucleotide sequences in the sample. The genes are TRBV4-3 and TRBJ1-3; 7 bases agree with TRBD1. Germline V gives CDR1 LGHNA, CDR2 YSLEER. This CDR3 has 16 residues. J lost 3 bases, V lost 0 bases, and 5 bases had no gene match. The CDR3 DNA follows: TGCGCCAGCAGCCAAGAGACAGGGACTGGTGGAAACACCATATATTTT. This gives the protein CASSQETGTGGNTIYF.

The chain is built from TRBV21-1 and TRBJ2-7; TRBD2, as called in the table, went unchecked against the DNA. TRBV21-1 is marked as a pseudogene. The CDR3 loop spans 14 amino acids. The CDR3 DNA is TGTGCCAGCAGCCGACCGGGTCCGGCCTACGAGCAGTACTTC. Its translation: CASSRPGPAYEQYF.

V is TRBV5-1 and J is TRBJ1-6; a weak D match, TRBD1 (6 bases). Trimming cost V 4 bases and J 11 bases, with 13 bases left between them. The CDR3 is made up of 13 amino acids. CDR1 SGHRS and CDR2 YFSETQ come from the germline V gene. The CDR3 bases are TGCGCCAGCAGCCCGCAGGGGACCCCACCCCTCCACTTT. Translation: CASSPQGTPPLHF. Combining the CDR3 with reference TRBV5-1 and TRBJ1-6 gives the whole variable domain KAGVTQTPRYLIKTRGQQVTLSCSPISGHRSVSWYQQTPGQGLQFLFEYFSETQRNKGNFPGRFSGRQFSNSRSEMNVSTLELGDSALYLCASSPQGTPPLHFGNGTRLTVT.

J is TRBJ1-3 and V is TRBV19; 7 bases fit TRBD1. Germline lookup yields CDR1 LNHDA and CDR2 SQIVND (reference sequence). Trimming cost V 7 bases and J 0 bases; bases outside gene matches: 6. The CDR3 is made up of 15 amino acids. CDR3 sequence (DNA): TGTGCCAGTACCGCCCAGGGGGGCTCTGGAAACACCATATATTTT. This gives the protein CASTAQGGSGNTIYF.

The chain joins TRBV6-1 to TRBJ2-5; 8 bases are a match to TRBD1. CDR3 length: 13 residues. The ends lost 6 bases at V and 4 bases at J; junction bases unmatched: 4. Germline V gene sequence: CDR1 MNHNS, CDR2 SASEGT. CDR3 DNA sequence: TGTGCCAGCAGCAGACAGGGGACAGAGACCCAGTACTTC. Protein product: CASSRQGTETQYF.

The chain uses TRBV18 and TRBJ2-2; possible D gene TRBD1, 5 bases. The CDR3 loop spans 15 amino acids. Germline CDR1 and CDR2: KGHSH and LQKENI. Trimming left V 3 bases short and J 5 bases short, with 13 bases between. The CDR3 loop is CASSPGIQGTGELFF. The CDR3 nucleotides are TGTGCCAGCTCACCTGGGATTCAGGGAACCGGGGAGCTGTTTTTT.

This rearrangement joins TRBV5-4 to TRBJ1-1, with D possibly TRBD1 on 6 matching bases. Germline V gives CDR1 SGHNT, CDR2 YYREEE (reference sequence). This CDR3 is 13 amino acids long. Trimming took off 0 bases at V and 7 bases at J, with 10 bases between the two ends. This chain's CDR3 is CASSLDRVVEAFF. CDR3 sequence (DNA): TGTGCCAGCAGCTTGGACAGGGTCGTTGAAGCTTTCTTT.

The chain carries TRBV6-5 and TRBJ1-1, with a tentative D call TRBD1 (5 bases). V shed 5 bases and J shed 5 bases, with 15 bases lying between them. The CDR3 contains 14 residues. In germline, CDR1 is MNHEY, CDR2 SVGAGI. The CDR3 region is CASSRGRTRTEAFF. The CDR3 nucleotides are TGTGCCAGCAGTCGGGGACGGACTAGGACTGAAGCTTTCTTT.

DNA for the CDR3: TGCGCCAGCAGCTCGACAGGGAATCAGCCCCAGCATTTT. It translates to CASSSTGNQPQHF. The genes are TRBV5-1 and TRBJ1-5; 7 positions match TRBD1. Germline V CDR1 and CDR2: SGHRS, YFSETQ. The CDR3 is 13 residues long. Trimming cost V 3 bases and J 4 bases; bases outside gene matches: 1.

The gene calls are TRBV5-3 and TRBJ2-7, with 9 bases identical to TRBD1. TRBV5-3 is marked as an open reading frame, function uncertain. This CDR3 comprises 16 residues. The V gene end was trimmed by 0 bases and the J gene end by 1 base; junction bases not matched to a gene: 5. Here the CDR3 reads CARSLARTGASYEQYF. In DNA, the CDR3 is TGTGCCAGAAGCTTGGCTCGGACAGGGGCTTCCTACGAGCAGTACTTC.

This rearrangement joins TRBV5-4 to TRBJ2-3; maybe TRBD1 (6 bases). From germline, CDR1 is SGHNT and CDR2 YYREEE (reference sequence). The CDR3 contains 16 residues. V was trimmed by 4 bases and J by 4 bases, leaving 19 bases between them. As DNA, the CDR3 is TGTGCCAGCAGCCCCGGACAGAGCACACGAGCAGATACGCAGTATTTT. It encodes CASSPGQSTRADTQYF. Combining the CDR3 with reference TRBV5-4 and TRBJ2-3 gives the whole variable domain ETGVTQSPTHLIKTRGQQVTLRCSSQSGHNTVSWYQQALGQGPQFIFQYYREEENGRGNFPPRFSGLQFPNYSSELNVNALELDDSALYLCASSPGQSTRADTQYFGPGTRLTVL.

This chain links TRBV6-6 with TRBJ1-1; TRBD1 matches at 7 bases. The CDR3 sequence is 14 residues long. The germline V gene encodes CDR1 MNHNY and CDR2 SVGAGI (reference sequence). After removal of 6 bases from V and 4 bases from J, the junction contained 8 bases not matched to a gene. The CDR3 bases are TGTGCCAGCAGCTCACAGGGGTCGATCACTGAAGCTTTCTTT. This encodes CASSSQGSITEAFF.

This clone has only one observation. V gene TRBV10-3 combines with J gene TRBJ2-5; tentatively, D is TRBD2 (5 bases). Germline CDR1 is ENHRY and CDR2 is SYGVKD. V was trimmed by 6 bases and J by 0 bases, leaving 8 bases between them. The length of the CDR3 is 13 residues. CDR3 protein: CAIRPGNQETQYF. The DNA of the CDR3 is TGTGCCATCAGACCGGGAAACCAAGAGACCCAGTACTTC.

The sample holds one count of this clone. The gene calls are TRBV4-2 and TRBJ2-6; no reliable D call. The V and J ends lost 0 bases and 0 bases respectively, with 12 bases between them. In germline, CDR1 is LGHNA, CDR2 YNFKEQ. The CDR3 has 18 residues. Written as DNA, the CDR3 is TGTGCCAGCAGCCAAGATCCCTCGTTTAACTCTGGGGCCAACGTCCTGACTTTC. This gives the protein CASSQDPSFNSGANVLTF.

V gene TRBV10-3 combines with J gene TRBJ1-4; D is uncertain. The ends were cut back, 7 bases at V and 5 bases at J, with 14 bases in the middle. The germline CDR1 and CDR2 sequences are ENHRY and SYGVKD. The CDR3 totals 14 residues. The CDR3 spells CAIIWTKKNEKLFF. The CDR3 DNA follows: TGTGCCATCATCTGGACGAAAAAGAATGAAAAACTGTTTTTT.

The chain employs TRBV11-2 and TRBJ1-1; no definite D call. V was pared by 5 bases and J by 5 bases, with 12 bases between. The germline V gene encodes CDR1 SGHAT and CDR2 FQNNGV. The CDR3 runs to 13 residues. The CDR3 bases are TGTGCCAGCAGCGTCCTACTGGAAACTGAAGCTTTCTTT. It translates to CASSVLLETEAFF.

The gene calls are TRBV9 and TRBJ2-1, with 10 bases fitting TRBD2. The V gene's germline CDR1 is SGDLS and CDR2 YYNGEE. After removal of 4 bases from V and 16 bases from J, the junction contained 11 bases not matched to a gene. The CDR3 length is 13 residues. CDR3 sequence (DNA): TGTGCCAGCAGCACACAACTAGCGGGATTGATATTCTTC. Translating it yields CASSTQLAGLIFF.

V is TRBV23-1 and J is TRBJ1-5; D not certain. TRBV23-1 is filed as an ORF, its function uncertain. The V gene lost 8 bases and the J gene lost 1 base, with 9 bases spanning the gap. The CDR3 runs to 13 residues. In DNA, the CDR3 is TGCGCCAGCGAACACCCAAGCAATCAGCCCCAGCATTTT. It encodes CASEHPSNQPQHF.

This clone was recorded only once. V usage is TRBV28 and J usage is TRBJ1-5; D is uncertain. This CDR3 is built from 16 residues. Trimming took off 1 base at V and 4 bases at J, with 14 bases between the two ends. Per the germline V gene, CDR1 is MDHEN and CDR2 is SYDVKM. In nucleotides, the CDR3 is TGTGCCAGCAGTTTATCCCCGGGCAATGGGAATCAGCCCCAGCATTTT. Residues: CASSLSPGNGNQPQHF.

This chain connects TRBV27 to TRBJ1-1; TRBD1 aligns across 12 bases. The germline V gene encodes CDR1 MNHEY and CDR2 SMNVEV (reference sequence). This CDR3 is 16 amino acids long. The junction had 7 bases not matched to a gene; V was cut back by 4 bases and J by 4 bases. The CDR3 nucleotides are TGTGCCAGCAGTTCGGGGACAGGGGGCCTCCTCACTGAAGCTTTCTTT. Its protein product is CASSSGTGGLLTEAFF.

The chain recombines TRBV4-3 with TRBJ1-5; 8 nucleotides align to TRBD1. V trimming: 0 bases; J trimming: 3 bases; junction bases outside the gene matches: 4. Per the germline V gene, CDR1 is LGHNA and CDR2 is YSLEER. The CDR3 extends over 16 amino acids. CDR3 amino acids: CASSQEAQGDNQPQHF. The DNA for the CDR3 is TGCGCCAGCAGCCAAGAGGCACAGGGGGACAATCAGCCCCAGCATTTT.

The chain recombines TRBV10-3 with TRBJ2-7, with 8 nucleotides matching TRBD2. Germline CDR1 is ENHRY and CDR2 is SYGVKD. This CDR3 has 14 amino acids. V trimming: 3 bases; J trimming: 6 bases; junction bases outside the gene matches: 7. CDR3 loop: CAISEAGAPREQYF. In DNA, the CDR3 is TGTGCCATCAGTGAAGCGGGGGCCCCCCGCGAGCAGTACTTC.